Shown below are 9 T cell receptor beta chains from a single sample sequenced in a study of blood T cells in healthy people across ages. Next came a second PCR, run for about 7 to 11 cycles, which used a sample-barcoded 5' primer along with a J-beta primer mix. TCRdb re-derived calls from the 5' RACE reads in MiXCR, one entry per CDR3 protein. The table shows about 1.6 million distinct CDR3 sequences, with about 32% occurring only once. Sequenced input: blood. These receptors were obtained from a woman aged 30 to 39 in good health.

This clonotype was recorded only once. The CDR3 DNA reads TGTGCCAGCAGCTTAGTCGGTGTGAGGGAGGAGCAGTACTTC. Translation: CASSLVGVREEQYF. This chain links TRBV13 with TRBJ2-4, with D possibly TRBD2 on 6 matching bases. Germline CDR1 PRHDT, CDR2 FYEKMQ (reference sequence). This CDR3 is 14 amino acids long. V dropped 1 base and J dropped 13 bases, with 17 bases sitting between them.

The chain uses TRBV5-1 and TRBJ2-1; the D gene is possibly TRBD1 (6 bases). This CDR3 has 17 residues. Between the trimmed V and J ends, which lost 0 bases and 6 bases, there was a span of 19 bases. From germline, CDR1 is SGHRS and CDR2 YFSETQ. CDR3 in amino acids: CASSLEPEQGMGNEQFF. CDR3 bases: TGCGCCAGCAGCTTGGAACCGGAACAGGGAATGGGCAATGAGCAGTTCTTC.

Only a few counts were recorded for this clonotype. This chain connects TRBV20-1 to TRBJ2-1; a weak D match, TRBD2 (8 bases). CDR1 and CDR2 (germline): DFQATT, SNEGSKA (reference sequence). Between the trimmed V and J ends, which lost 1 base and 6 bases, there was a span of 16 bases. The CDR3 has 15 residues. CDR3 amino acids: CSARVAGRDSNEQFF. The CDR3 region has the DNA TGCAGTGCTAGAGTAGCCGGGAGGGACAGCAATGAGCAGTTCTTC.

The chain is built from TRBV20-1 and TRBJ2-1; 8 bases are shared with TRBD2. V gave up 0 bases and J gave up 12 bases; unmatched junction bases: 13. In germline, CDR1 is DFQATT, CDR2 SNEGSKA (reference sequence). This CDR3 region has 15 residues. The CDR3 protein is CSARDLAGIESGQFF. In nucleotides, the CDR3 is TGCAGTGCTAGAGATTTAGCGGGGATAGAAAGTGGGCAGTTCTTC.

This CDR3 reads CASSPTVVPSKPLHF. The CDR3 DNA follows: TGTGCCAGCAGCCCAACTGTTGTGCCTTCAAAACCCCTCCACTTT. The chain links TRBV9 to TRBJ1-6, with D unclear. Trimming took off 4 bases at V and 12 bases at J, with 20 bases between the two ends. Germline CDR1 reads SGDLS; CDR2 reads YYNGEE. This CDR3 is 15 amino acids long.

The V gene is TRBV20-1, the J gene TRBJ1-6, with D unresolved. The V gene lost 4 bases and the J gene lost 5 bases, with 9 bases spanning the gap. The length of the CDR3 is 13 residues. Germline values: CDR1 DFQATT, CDR2 SNEGSKA (reference sequence). CDR3: CSATYTDNSPLHF. CDR3 in DNA: TGCAGTGCTACCTACACCGATAATTCACCCCTCCACTTT.

Remarks on this clonotype: A clone one base away is much larger, so this may be a read error. This sequence joins TRBV4-1 and TRBJ2-5, with TRBD2 matching 8 bases. The germline V gene encodes CDR1 MGHRA and CDR2 YSYEKL. J gave up 11 bases and V 1 base, and 21 bases lay outside the gene matches. This CDR3 spans 18 amino acids. The DNA of the CDR3 is TGCGCCAGCAGCCAAGTGAAAGCGGGGGTCCAAACTGGCAATGAGCAGTACTTC. Residues: CASSQVKAGVQTGNEQYF.

The gene calls are TRBV25-1 and TRBJ2-7; a weak D match, TRBD1 (6 bases). The end of the DNA aligns better with TRBJ2-5, so the J call may be wrong. Germline assignment: CDR1 MGHDK and CDR2 SYGVNS. The CDR3 loop spans 16 amino acids. The DNA of the CDR3 is TGTGCCAGCAGTGAACTGCTGGACAGCCTAAGGGCGACCCAGTACTTC. Translation gives CASSELLDSLRATQYF.

This clonotype appeared a few times. The gene calls are TRBV11-2 and TRBJ2-7; 7 bases match TRBD2. Unmatched junction bases numbered 10, after V lost 5 bases and J lost 3 bases. This CDR3 spans 15 amino acids. Per germline, CDR1 SGHAT and CDR2 FQNNGV. The CDR3 DNA reads TGTGCCAGCAGCCCCTGGGGCGGGGGACGCTACGAGCAGTACTTC. This sequence encodes CASSPWGGGRYEQYF.